Detailed here is one TCR beta chain. Its binding antigen is unknown. V is pared back by 1 base and J by 3 bases, with 3 bases lying between the germline termini. In the germline V gene, CDR1 corresponds to MDHEN and CDR2 to SYDVKM. Its CDR3 holds 12 amino acids, cysteine through phenylalanine. The read is trimmed to its CDR3 DNA, 36 bases read in frame from base 1. The data belong to a study of cytomegalovirus exposure and HLA in healthy donors (dated 2017 in TCRdb). Regarding the complete study: According to an earlier analysis of several hundred of the donors, 150 million to 200 million T cells yielded 90 million to 130 million unique TCR beta sequences and approximately 300 Gb of sequence data. Around 320 gigabases of sequencing data and tens of millions of unique TCR sequences were included in an early release covering several hundred HLA-typed donors. Of the roughly 400 genotyped donors, around 81% fell in the genetic ancestry cluster associated with self-reported Caucasian donors. The study aimed to test whether signatures of past pathogen exposure could be identified by cataloging public T cell receptors. The study used immunosequencing to profile the T cell repertoires of hundreds of subjects and linked those repertoires to cytomegalovirus serostatus. Along with the roughly 710-subject first cohort, a separate validation cohort of over a hundred different subjects was used. High-throughput TCR immunosequencing, statistical association of individual TCRs with disease status, and machine learning were combined to predict cytomegalovirus infection status. In a later analysis, previously published TCR beta repertoires from more than 500 donors were re-analyzed and high-resolution HLA genotyping was added so that TCR occurrence patterns could be studied. In the later analysis, no new phenotypic data were used to find candidate immune exposures; instead, reliance was placed on TCR beta sequences and their occurrence across donors. An earlier analysis of 587 of the donors applied high-throughput TCR beta sequencing to assess whether each TCR beta V gene segment acted as functional or pseudogenic. Alongside the repertoire data, information on donor age, sex, ethnicity and CMV serostatus was compiled. A later genetic analysis used genome-wide SNP genotypes for about 60% of the roughly 700 donors, treating that subset as a discovery cohort. All discovery cohort repertoires had been generated on a single sequencing platform. Both class I and class II loci were covered by HLA typing, at four-digit resolution. The number of donors typed differed by locus, with roughly 629-640 for A, B, C, DRB1 and DQB1, approximately 500 for DQA1, 606 for DPA1, and around 460 for DPB1. Because of strong linkage in the cohort, 4 to 6 DR-DQ haplotypes were treated as single units for association and clustering. Among around 400 genotyped donors of the cohort, an average of around 240,000 unique TCR beta nucleotide sequences were sequenced per donor, 15% to 20% of them non-productive. General conclusions and limits of the study: According to a later analysis, TCR association rates differed among HLA loci, with DRB1 alleles showing the most associated TCRs and HLA-C alleles showing the fewest. Several of the top co-occurrence clusters appeared to be linked to parvovirus B19, influenza, CMV and Epstein-Barr virus, according to a later analysis. A group of highly shared sequence variants was considered likely to be a technical artifact of the sequencing pipeline. HLA typing was unavailable for some donors at each locus, so association tests used only the typed subset. Most TCR sequences were observed very rarely across donors, whereas some public TCRs were present in many individuals. The classifier was reported to diagnose cytomegalovirus status with high specificity and sensitivity in both the original and validation cohorts. In the study, some 160 TCR beta chains were listed as associated with cytomegalovirus. Sequencing depth was assumed to be roughly uniform across donors in the presence/absence analyses, though that assumption may not hold. A further reported finding was that TCR beta sequences accurately predicted the HLA-A and HLA-B alleles for most subjects in the first cohort. In vitro tests confirmed that three of the cytomegalovirus-associated TCR beta chains recognize cytomegalovirus antigens. Compared with equally common non-associated chains, HLA-associated TCR beta chains in a later analysis were more clonally expanded and had lower generation probabilities. Correlated functional status among segregating V segments might reflect linkage disequilibrium, but an unknown experimental factor could not be ruled out. The only immune exposure information available for the cohort was CMV serostatus. A later analysis found that most CMV-associated TCR beta chains appeared HLA-restricted, with HLA associations seemingly driven largely by CMV exposure. Assigning TCR associations to individual alleles was difficult when HLA alleles, especially DR and DQ, strongly co-occurred. At a false discovery rate of 0.05, a later analysis linked about 17,000 TCR beta sequences to specific HLA alleles. The earlier analysis of almost 600 of the donors excluded approximately 17 rarely observed V segments, including chromosome 9 orphons, because counts were too low. In a later genetic analysis, a missense DCLRE1C variant was associated with V-gene and J-gene trimming of TCR beta chains, and the association was replicated in an independent cohort. The cohort was sequenced for TCR beta chains only, and without alpha or paired-chain data the features that could be detected were limited. Compared with the roughly 670-donor mean, donors in an Asian-associated ancestry cluster had fewer N-insertions in productive TCRs, according to a later genetic analysis. In an earlier analysis of 587 of the donors, most TCR beta V segments appeared in productive rearrangements about 90% or about 30% of the time, broadly matching IMGT annotations. The authors suggested that the approach could potentially be extended to other disease states and immunological phenotypes. Some IMGT-functional V segments, including TRBV6-2 and TRBV6-3, could not be told apart with the 87-base-pair reads, so those segments were excluded.

The cohort comprised around 690 healthy bone marrow donors. At the time of sampling, all cohort members were nominally healthy, though unrecorded immune exposures were likely present. The donor tested CMV seropositive and was one of the 289 seropositive cohort members. Each donor provided a peripheral blood sample, and peripheral blood mononuclear cells were used for TCR beta sequencing. The Qiagen DNeasy Blood Extraction Kit was used to extract genomic DNA from the blood cell samples. The library was generated by the immunoSEQ multiplex PCR assay. For the multiplex PCR, a mixture combining 60 forward primers for TCR Vbeta segments and 13 reverse primers for TCR Jbeta segments was used. Amplification of the CDR3 region of rearranged TCR beta genes was performed with a multiplex PCR assay on genomic DNA. The amplified TCR beta libraries were sequenced on the Illumina HiSeq System as 87-base-pair reads. In the authors' own workflow: A later analysis counted about 80 million unique TCR beta chains across the roughly 700 repertoires, and some 12 million of these chains were shared by at least two donors. Raw reads were error-corrected and collapsed into unique sequences by a nearest-neighbor algorithm in which closely related sequences were merged to remove PCR and sequencing errors. To assign V, D and J gene segments, CDR3 sequences were aligned to IMGT reference sequences. For a sequence to be retained, a match of at least six nucleotides was required to both a V gene segment and a J gene segment. A rearrangement was called productive if the CDR3 had no stop codons and remained in frame with V and J, and every other rearrangement was called non-productive. Following IMGT convention, CDR3 was defined as the stretch from the second conserved V-encoded cysteine to the conserved J-encoded phenylalanine. The earlier analysis of 500 to 750 of the donors excluded any sequence lacking an unambiguous match to a single V gene segment. An earlier analysis of some 610 of the donors called V segments functional above 56.7% productive rearrangements and segregating when the between-donor standard deviation exceeded 5%. A statistical classification framework was built for diagnosing cytomegalovirus status from the catalog of TCR beta chain sequences. In a later analysis, V and J genes were assigned by comparing TCR nucleotide sequences against IMGT/GENE-DB human TR gene sequences. A later analysis assigned CDR3 sequences and most-parsimonious VDJ recombination scenarios with the TCRdist pipeline. In a later analysis, each TCR beta chain was defined by its CDR3 amino acid sequence together with its V-gene family, and reads without a unique V-gene family were excluded. As a way to deal with suspected cross-contamination and a sequencing artifact, a later analysis dropped roughly 620 nucleotide sequences that were highly shared and had low generation probability. In a later analysis, a clonal expansion index for each public chain was calculated from normalized within-repertoire ranks of inferred template counts. In a later analysis, generation probabilities were computed using a VDJ recombination model fitted to out-of-frame rearrangements, and the results were checked against IGoR. In a later analysis, hypergeometric tests were used to score TCR-TCR, TCR-HLA and TCR-CMV co-occurrence, with a repertoire-size bias correction applied to TCR pairs. To estimate false discovery rates, a later analysis permuted the HLA or CMV assignments 20 times. In a later analysis, co-occurring TCRs were grouped using DBSCAN, and TCRdist sequence similarity was added for clustering within HLA-allele-positive subsets. Repertoires with fewer than 30,000 or more than 120,000 public chains were left out of co-occurrence clustering, as were several repertoires with anomalous nucleotide sharing. Imported from immuneACCESS, the table was reduced by TCRdb to in-frame sequences with V and J called. These copies leave out some clones; in studies compared against another copy, an unresolved V gene accounts for under half, and the cause of the remainder is not known. V and J calls and clone size are as listed in that table; D and trimming were resolved from the DNA. The table of this sample itemizes around 200,000 clones. The ten largest clones capture around 0.8% of the sample.

The material sequenced was PBMCs. The TCR sequence derives from a woman between 18 and 29 years old in good health and CMV-seropositive. The rearranged chain carries TRBV28 and TRBJ1-1; the D gene identity is not certain. The base sequence is TGTGCCAGCAGTTTATCGGACACTGAAGCTTTCTTT. This encodes CASSLSDTEAFF.